This is a list of T cell receptor beta chains from one sample in a study of T cell repertoires in cytomegalovirus infection. Via MiXCR, TCRdb re-called the reads, giving one row per CDR3 protein. This sample has 200,000 to 300,000 distinct CDR3 sequences, with roughly 10% found just once. Specimen: PBMCs. Receptors were obtained from a human donor in good health (CMV status not recorded). Some clones in this sample may be carry-over from other donors' samples. The CDR3 runs from the conserved cysteine through the conserved F or W. Each record gives: D gene, clone size, J gene, V gene, CDR3 protein, CDR3 DNA. The D gene is left open where the match is weak. Size is omitted from some rows. Given values are once, few, many or a class for expanded clones.

NA many TRBJ1-1 TRBV7-3 CASSLTGDTEAFF TGTGCCAGCAGCTTAACAGGGGACACTGAAGCTTTCTTT
TRBD1 NA TRBJ2-5 TRBV11-3 CASSFSWDRGQETQYF TGTGCCAGCAGCTTTTCTTGGGACAGGGGGCAAGAGACCCAGTACTTC
NA many TRBJ1-1 TRBV19 CAAARPGAGTEAFF TGTGCCGCAGCCAGGCCAGGGGCGGGCACTGAAGCTTTCTTT
NA many TRBJ2-3 TRBV29-1 CSVDLTDTQYF TGCAGCGTTGACCTCACAGATACGCAGTATTTT
NA many TRBJ1-2 TRBV12-3/TRBV12-4 CASSLAPPGSYGYTF TGTGCCAGCAGTTTAGCCCCCCCGGGATCATATGGCTACACCTTC
TRBD1 many TRBJ1-6 TRBV11-2 CASSTRTGLRSRNSPLHF TGTGCCAGCAGCACCCGGACAGGGTTGCGATCTAGGAATTCACCCCTCCACTTT
NA NA TRBJ2-1 TRBV20-1 CSARPVGASNEQFF TGCAGTGCTAGGCCTGTGGGAGCAAGTAATGAGCAGTTCTTC
TRBD2 many TRBJ2-6 TRBV7-8 CASSDQLGRASLSGANVLTF TGTGCCAGCAGCGACCAGCTAGGGAGGGCAAGCTTGTCTGGGGCCAACGTCCTGACTTTC
TRBD2 many TRBJ2-3 TRBV7-2 CASSLDQTSGITDTQYF TGTGCCAGCAGCTTGGATCAGACTAGCGGAATCACAGATACGCAGTATTTT
NA many TRBJ2-7 TRBV7-3 CASSKGPNARNEQYF TGTGCCAGCAGCAAGGGACCTAATGCGCGCAACGAGCAGTACTTC
TRBD2 many TRBJ2-1 TRBV7-2 CASSLVGRSSYNEQFF TGTGCCAGCAGCTTAGTCGGGAGGAGCTCCTACAATGAGCAGTTCTTC
TRBD1 many TRBJ2-7 TRBV7-8 CASSSPGGISYEQYF TGTGCCAGCAGCTCCCCAGGGGGCATTTCCTACGAGCAGTACTTC
TRBD1 NA TRBJ2-7 TRBV2 CASTLTGGDSYEQYF TGTGCCAGCACTTTGACAGGGGGCGACTCCTACGAGCAGTACTTC
TRBD2 NA TRBJ2-3 TRBV7-2 CASSPIVRGGGTDTQYF TGTGCCAGCAGCCCAATCGTCCGGGGGGGGGGCACAGATACGCAGTATTTT
TRBD2 NA TRBJ2-5 TRBV28 CASNLGLAPQETQYF TGTGCCAGCAATTTGGGACTAGCTCCCCAAGAGACCCAGTACTTC
NA many TRBJ2-3 TRBV5-6 CASSFADTQYF TGTGCCAGCAGCTTCGCGGATACGCAGTATTTT
NA many TRBJ1-2 TRBV7-6 CASSLNTGNGYTF TGTGCCAGCAGCTTAAACACAGGGAATGGCTACACCTTC
TRBD1 many TRBJ1-5 TRBV7-8 CASSSRQGGSYSNQPQHF TGTGCCAGCAGCTCCCGACAGGGCGGGAGCTATAGCAATCAGCCCCAGCATTTT
NA many TRBJ2-7 TRBV6-8 CASRAYGRPTYEQYF TGTGCCAGCAGGGCGTACGGCAGGCCGACCTACGAGCAGTACTTC
NA many TRBJ2-1 TRBV7-2 CASSLGGAIIHEQFF TGTGCCAGCAGCTTAGGGGGGGCCATAATTCATGAGCAGTTCTTC
NA many TRBJ1-4 TRBV12-3/TRBV12-4 CASTETGEKLFF TGTGCCAGCACCGAGACGGGGGAAAAACTGTTTTTT
NA few TRBJ1-1 TRBV15 CATSRGGRRTEAFF TGTGCCACCAGCAGAGGCGGGCGGCGCACTGAAGCTTTCTTT
NA few TRBJ1-6 TRBV20-1 CSASVARGKTYNSPLHF TGCAGTGCTAGTGTCGCCCGAGGGAAAACCTATAATTCACCCCTCCACTTT
TRBD1 NA TRBJ1-1 TRBV12-3/TRBV12-4 CASSFDRGSSAFF TGTGCCAGCAGTTTCGACAGGGGCTCATCGGCTTTCTTT
TRBD1 many TRBJ1-3 TRBV7-2 CASSPRDRGSGNTIYF TGTGCCAGCAGCCCACGGGACAGGGGATCTGGAAACACCATATATTTT
TRBD1 once TRBJ2-5 TRBV9 CASSVAPDRGETQYF TGTGCCAGCAGCGTAGCTCCGGACAGGGGCGAGACCCAGTACTTC
NA many TRBJ2-3 TRBV7-2 CASSFRLAGADTQYF TGTGCCAGCAGCTTCCGACTAGCAGGGGCAGATACGCAGTATTTT
NA NA TRBJ2-1 TRBV6-2/TRBV6-3 CASSRDVNEQFF TGTGCCAGCAGCCGAGATGTAAATGAGCAGTTCTTC
NA NA TRBJ1-1 TRBV5-1 CASSPVAGTNTEAFF TGCGCCAGCAGCCCTGTGGCAGGGACGAACACTGAAGCTTTCTTT
NA many TRBJ1-5 TRBV7-9 CASSLAGGTSNQPQHF TGTGCCAGCAGCCTAGCGGGGGGGACAAGCAATCAGCCCCAGCATTTT
NA many TRBJ2-7 TRBV7-2 CASSLEISSHEQYF TGTGCCAGCAGCTTAGAAATTAGCAGCCACGAGCAGTACTTC
NA few TRBJ2-4 TRBV28 CATTPTSAKNIQYF TGTGCCACCACCCCTACTAGCGCCAAAAACATTCAGTACTTC
TRBD1 many TRBJ1-2 TRBV29-1 CSVFRTGVDGYTF TGCAGCGTTTTTCGGACAGGGGTGGATGGCTACACCTTC
TRBD1 many TRBJ2-6 TRBV6-2/TRBV6-3 CASKDRESSGANVLTF TGTGCCAGCAAGGACAGGGAATCCTCTGGGGCCAACGTCCTGACTTTC
NA few TRBJ1-1 TRBV19 CASSIGTNTEAFF TGTGCCAGTAGTATCGGTACGAACACTGAAGCTTTCTTT
NA many TRBJ2-3 TRBV7-2 CASSPSGDTQYF TGTGCCAGCAGCCCGTCCGGGGATACGCAGTATTTT
TRBD2 NA TRBJ2-1 TRBV11-2 CASTWTSGLSYNEQFF TGTGCCAGCACCTGGACTAGCGGGCTGTCCTACAATGAGCAGTTCTTC
NA many TRBJ2-1 TRBV20-1 CSVREYEQFF TGCAGTGTCCGGGAGTATGAGCAGTTCTTC
NA many TRBJ2-2 TRBV7-2 CASSLVPSPGELFF TGTGCCAGCAGCTTAGTACCCTCTCCCGGGGAGCTGTTTTTT
NA many TRBJ2-3 TRBV7-2 CASSPQGGIDTQYF TGTGCCAGCAGCCCACAGGGCGGTATAGATACGCAGTATTTT
TRBD1 many TRBJ1-1 TRBV7-2 CASSLGDSPLNTEAFF TGTGCCAGCAGCCTAGGGGACAGCCCCTTGAACACTGAAGCTTTCTTT
TRBD1 many TRBJ1-1 TRBV11-3 CASSLGSGGKRTEAFF TGTGCCAGCAGCTTAGGGTCAGGGGGTAAGAGGACTGAAGCTTTCTTT
TRBD1 many TRBJ1-1 TRBV4-1 CASSQEDRVHTEAFF TGCGCCAGCAGCCAGGAAGACAGGGTGCACACTGAAGCTTTCTTT
NA many TRBJ1-3 TRBV19 CASSILSFSGNTIYF TGTGCCAGTAGTATCTTAAGCTTCTCTGGAAACACCATATATTTT
TRBD1 few TRBJ1-1 TRBV6-5 CASSYLMAGGTEAFF TGTGCCAGCAGTTACTTAATGGCAGGGGGCACTGAAGCTTTCTTT
NA NA TRBJ1-5 TRBV2 CASSVDGNQPQHF TGTGCCAGCAGTGTGGATGGGAACCAGCCCCAGCATTTT
TRBD1 many TRBJ1-1 TRBV7-9 CASSSTGQTEAFF TGTGCCAGCAGCTCGACAGGGCAAACTGAAGCTTTCTTT
NA many TRBJ2-5 TRBV7-6 CASSRLGQGETQYF TGTGCCAGCAGCCGCCTTGGGCAGGGAGAGACCCAGTACTTC
NA many TRBJ2-1 TRBV7-2 CASSLDSEQFF TGTGCCAGCAGCTTAGACAGTGAGCAGTTCTTC
NA NA TRBJ1-2 TRBV18 CASSPVSGTNYGYTF TGTGCCAGCTCACCAGTGTCAGGAACTAACTATGGCTACACCTTC
TRBD1 many TRBJ2-6 TRBV7-2 CASSSQGQAAGANVLTF TGTGCCAGCAGCTCTCAAGGACAGGCAGCTGGGGCCAACGTCCTGACTTTC
NA few TRBJ1-2 TRBV5-1 CASSYNRETYGYTF TGCGCCAGCAGCTACAACAGGGAGACCTATGGCTACACCTTC
NA many TRBJ1-1 TRBV7-3 CASSLEGVGTEAFF TGTGCCAGCAGCTTAGAGGGGGTGGGCACTGAAGCTTTCTTT
TRBD2 NA TRBJ2-1 TRBV6-5 CASSYGTTYNEQFF TGTGCCAGCAGTTACGGGACTACCTACAATGAGCAGTTCTTC
NA many TRBJ1-1 TRBV12-5 CASGFLPEGPGDTEAFF TGTGCTAGTGGTTTTCTCCCCGAGGGTCCGGGAGACACTGAAGCTTTCTTT
NA many TRBJ2-5 TRBV7-2 CASSPSSGVQETQYF TGTGCCAGCAGCCCCTCGTCCGGGGTCCAAGAGACCCAGTACTTC
NA few TRBJ2-7 TRBV5-6 CASTPRGPGGNWEQYF TGTGCCAGCACCCCCCGAGGCCCCGGGGGTAATTGGGAGCAGTACTTC